The 31 T cell receptor beta chains in this list originate from one sample, sequenced in a study of vaccination effects on CD4 cells after COVID-19. Antigen-specific CD4+ T cells were expanded with viral peptide pools in the ViraFEST assay before sequencing. With roughly 9 days of culture completed, CD4+ T cells were isolated. Each participant was given two doses of one vaccine (BNT162b2 or mRNA-1273). Clones were read by immunoSEQ multiplex PCR, and TCRdb kept only the in-frame ones, dropping some. The sample contains tens of thousands of clones, 73% of which appear only once. No antigen is known for these receptors. The sequences come from CD4+ T cells from PBMCs cultured with HCoV-NL63 spike peptides, collected after COVID-19 vaccination. These receptors were collected from a human donor who received a COVID-19 vaccine.

V is TRBV19 and J is TRBJ2-1; TRBD1 agrees at 8 bases. Germline values: CDR1 LNHDA, CDR2 SQIVND (reference sequence). V lost 3 bases to trimming and J lost 6 bases; unmatched junction nucleotides: 7. The CDR3 is made up of 15 amino acids. DNA of the CDR3: TGTGCCAGTAGTATGGGGGCAGGGGGCTCCAATGAGCAGTTCTTC. It translates to CASSMGAGGSNEQFF.

V gene TRBV3-1 (or the pseudogene TRBV3-2) combines with J gene TRBJ2-7; maybe TRBD2 (6 bases). The germline V and J ends were trimmed by 4 bases and 2 bases, with 12 bases remaining between them. Germline lookup yields CDR1 LGHDT and CDR2 YNNKEL (reference sequence). This CDR3 has 14 amino acids. CDR3 in DNA: TGTGCCAGCAGCCCTCGGCGGGGCGCCTACGAGCAGTACTTC. Translated, it gives CASSPRRGAYEQYF.

The sample holds one count of this clone. This chain connects TRBV5-1 to TRBJ1-1, with 8 bases identical to TRBD1. Germline CDR1 SGHRS, CDR2 YFSETQ. V trimming: 2 bases; J trimming: 7 bases; junction bases outside the gene matches: 7. There are 14 residues in the CDR3. The CDR3 reads CASSLRTGNNEAFF. CDR3 DNA: TGCGCCAGCAGCTTAAGGACAGGGAATAATGAAGCTTTCTTT.

The chain has TRBV11-2 and TRBJ1-2, with a tentative D call TRBD1 (5 bases). The V and J ends lost 1 base and 10 bases respectively, with 13 bases between them. In germline, CDR1 is SGHAT, CDR2 FQNNGV. The CDR3 has 13 amino acids. CDR3 in amino acids: CASSLGPGRAYTF. CDR3 nucleotides: TGTGCCAGCAGCTTAGGTCCGGGCAGGGCCTACACCTTC.

J is TRBJ1-1 and V is TRBV7-9; TRBD1 is a possible D gene (5 bases). In germline, CDR1 is SEHNR, CDR2 FQNEAQ (reference sequence). Trimming took off 3 bases at V and 5 bases at J, with 10 bases between the two ends. This CDR3 has 13 amino acids. The DNA of the CDR3 is TGTGCCAGCAGCTTTACCGAGGGGACTGAAGCTTTCTTT. This translates into CASSFTEGTEAFF.

This chain joins TRBV21-1 and TRBJ2-7; the table gives TRBD2 as D, unverified against the DNA. TRBV21-1 is noted as a pseudogene. The CDR3 is made up of 14 amino acids. The CDR3 here is CARGGGGHSYEQYF. For the CDR3, the DNA is TGTGCCAGGGGAGGTGGCGGGCACTCCTACGAGCAGTACTTC.

The rearrangement links TRBV6-5 to TRBJ2-7; TRBD1 matches 7 bases. The J segment lost 2 bases and the V segment lost 2 bases, leaving 3 bases of the junction unmatched. Germline assignment: CDR1 MNHEY and CDR2 SVGAGI. The CDR3 has 14 amino acids. CDR3 DNA sequence: TGTGCCAGCAGTTACGGGACAGCGGCCTACGAGCAGTACTTC. As protein: CASSYGTAAYEQYF.

V is TRBV2 and J is TRBJ1-2; maybe TRBD1 (6 bases). Trimming stripped 5 bases from V and 3 bases from J, with 19 bases between. Germline assignment: CDR1 SNHLY and CDR2 FYNNEI. The CDR3 has 16 residues. CDR3 in amino acids: CASSQILRQAYYGYTF. The CDR3 bases are TGTGCCAGCAGTCAGATTCTGAGACAGGCATACTATGGCTACACCTTC.

The genes are TRBV7-9 and TRBJ1-5; 10 bases are shared with TRBD1. With V trimmed by 1 base and J by 6 bases, 6 bases remained unmatched. Germline assignment: CDR1 SEHNR and CDR2 FQNEAQ (reference sequence). This CDR3 region has 16 residues. The DNA for the CDR3 is TGTGCCAGCAGCTTAGGGACAGGGGGTCGCGGTCAGCCCCAGCATTTT. It codes for CASSLGTGGRGQPQHF.

The rearrangement joins TRBV7-9 to TRBJ1-4, with no clear D. CDR1 SEHNR and CDR2 FQNEAQ come from the germline V gene (reference sequence). Trimming took off 3 bases at V and 10 bases at J, with 15 bases between the two ends. CDR3 length equals 14 residues. CDR3 in amino acids: CASSLASGLGKLFF. As DNA, the CDR3 is TGTGCCAGCAGCTTGGCGTCAGGCCTTGGAAAACTGTTTTTT.

Here the CDR3 reads CASSLDTAGFEQYF. The CDR3, as DNA: TGCGCCAGCAGCTTGGATACGGCGGGTTTCGAGCAGTACTTC. The rearrangement uses TRBV5-1 and TRBJ2-7, with TRBD2 as a possible D gene (5 bases). This CDR3 has 14 residues. V gave up 0 bases and J gave up 6 bases, with 13 bases separating them. CDR1 SGHRS and CDR2 YFSETQ come from the germline V gene.

V gene TRBV6-4 combines with J gene TRBJ1-1; tentative D call: TRBD1 (5 bases). CDR1 is MRHNA, CDR2 SNTAGT, per germline. The CDR3 spans 13 residues. V was trimmed by 4 bases and J by 5 bases, leaving 11 bases between them. CDR3 sequence (DNA): TGTGCCAGCAGTGTGGGGGTGTGGACTGAAGCTTTCTTT. The encoded protein is CASSVGVWTEAFF.

The chain has TRBV9 and TRBJ2-3, with a weak D call TRBD2 (6 bases). Germline loops: CDR1 SGDLS, CDR2 YYNGEE. V lost 4 bases and J lost 0, with 12 bases in between. The CDR3 runs 15 residues. The CDR3 here is CASSPQAGSTDTQYF. DNA for the CDR3: TGTGCCAGCAGCCCTCAAGCGGGCAGCACAGATACGCAGTATTTT.

J is TRBJ1-6 and V is TRBV27; TRBD1 matches 9 bases. The germline V gene encodes CDR1 MNHEY and CDR2 SMNVEV (reference sequence). The CDR3 length is 14 residues. V lost 4 bases to trimming and J lost 10 bases; unmatched junction nucleotides: 5. The CDR3 spells CASSYRGLRSPLHF. Written as DNA, the CDR3 is TGTGCCAGCAGTTACAGGGGGCTGAGATCACCCCTCCACTTT.

V gene TRBV19 combines with J gene TRBJ2-5; D is unresolved. CDR1 and CDR2 (germline): LNHDA, SQIVND (reference sequence). The CDR3 length is 13 residues. V was trimmed by 6 bases and J by 0 bases, leaving 8 bases between them. CDR3 sequence: CASSGSDQETQYF. The CDR3, as DNA: TGTGCCAGTAGCGGATCTGACCAAGAGACCCAGTACTTC.

This chain connects TRBV6-1 to TRBJ1-3, with D perhaps matching TRBD1 (6 bases). Trimming removed 3 bases from V and 0 bases from J, with 12 bases in between. The CDR3 has 16 residues. The V gene's germline CDR1 is MNHNS and CDR2 SASEGT. Here the CDR3 DNA reads TGTGCCAGCAGTGAGGGAACAGGGAGCTCTGGAAACACCATATATTTT. This gives the protein CASSEGTGSSGNTIYF.

The chain has TRBV6-2 or TRBV6-3 and TRBJ2-1; 7 bases agree with TRBD2. The trim removed 7 bases at V and 7 bases at J, leaving 13 bases unmatched. The CDR3 has 15 amino acids. In germline, CDR1 is MNHEY, CDR2 SVGEGT. In DNA form, the CDR3 reads TGTGCCAGCATCCCAGATGTGGGACTACTTAATGAGCAGTTCTTC. Its translation: CASIPDVGLLNEQFF.

This chain uses TRBV11-2 with TRBJ2-7; maybe TRBD1 (6 bases). The germline CDR1 and CDR2 sequences are SGHAT and FQNNGV. Trimming left V 3 bases short and J 2 bases short, with 17 bases between. The CDR3 contains 16 residues. The CDR3, as DNA: TGTGCCAGCAGCTTCTCGACAGGCCCCTCTACCTACGAGCAGTACTTC. Protein sequence: CASSFSTGPSTYEQYF.

Sample share makes this clone medium-sized (0.01 to 0.1%). The genes are TRBV10-1 and TRBJ2-1, with 10 bases lining up with TRBD2. The trim removed 6 bases at V and 5 bases at J, leaving 10 bases unmatched. CDR3 length: 16 amino acids. Germline CDR1 reads WNHNN; CDR2 reads SYGVQD (reference sequence). The CDR3 DNA reads TGCGCCAGCAGAGACACCCGGACTAGCGGTAACAATGAGCAGTTCTTC. It yields the protein CASRDTRTSGNNEQFF.

This chain joins TRBV3-1 (or the pseudogene TRBV3-2) and TRBJ2-3; 12 positions match TRBD2. The CDR3 covers 17 residues. Germline assignment: CDR1 LGHDT and CDR2 YNNKEL (reference sequence). The V and J ends lost 5 bases and 2 bases, in that order; junction bases with no gene match: 8. The CDR3 DNA is TGTGCCAGCAGCGGGGGACTAGCGGGTAATTTCACAGATACGCAGTATTTT. Translating it yields CASSGGLAGNFTDTQYF.

This chain connects TRBV30 to TRBJ1-4; D gene ambiguous. Per the germline V gene, CDR1 is GTSNPN and CDR2 is SVGIG (reference sequence). Trimming shortened V by 0 bases and J by 7 bases, and 9 bases separated the two germline ends. The CDR3 spans 13 residues. In DNA, the CDR3 is TGTGCCTGGAGTGTGCGACGAGGTGAAAAACTGTTTTTT. The encoded protein is CAWSVRRGEKLFF.

The chain is built from TRBV6-6 and TRBJ2-2; 9 bases are shared with TRBD1. Trimming at V came to 6 bases and at J to 6 bases, leaving 5 bases not matched to a gene. The CDR3 length is 14 residues. CDR1 MNHNY and CDR2 SVGAGI come from the germline V gene (reference sequence). CDR3 coding DNA: TGTGCCAGCAGAAGGCGACAGGGGGCCGGGGAGCTGTTTTTT. It specifies CASRRRQGAGELFF.

The chain combines TRBV18 with TRBJ2-1; D is tentatively TRBD1 or TRBD2 (6 bases each). Germline CDR1 is KGHSH and CDR2 is LQKENI. CDR3 length equals 15 residues. V was shortened by 3 bases and J by 7 bases, with 16 bases between the two germline ends. Here the CDR3 DNA reads TGTGCCAGCTCACCGATGGGGGGCAAGGGGAATGAGCAGTTCTTC. This translates into CASSPMGGKGNEQFF. The whole variable domain, remainder taken from reference TRBV18 and TRBJ2-1, is NAGVMQNPRHLVRRRGQEARLRCSPMKGHSHVYWYRQLPEEGLKFMVYLQKENIIDESGMPKERFSAEFPKEGPSILRIQQVVRGDSAAYFCASSPMGGKGNEQFFGPGTRLTVL.

This clone has just a few counts. This chain connects TRBV27 to TRBJ2-7; no clear D gene. The CDR3 runs to 15 residues. Trimming pared 5 bases from V and 5 bases from J, leaving 19 bases between. The germline V gene encodes CDR1 MNHEY and CDR2 SMNVEV (reference sequence). The CDR3 loop is CASSPVLSRNDEQYF. As DNA, the CDR3 is TGTGCCAGCAGTCCCGTTTTATCGCGCAACGACGAGCAGTACTTC.

The chain couples TRBV18 to TRBJ1-1; D might be TRBD1 (5 bases). The length of the CDR3 is 14 residues. With 0 bases removed from V and 8 bases from J, the gap between germline ends came to 13 bases. Germline CDR1 reads KGHSH; CDR2 reads LQKENI. The CDR3 reads CASSPPAGTGEAFF. CDR3 DNA sequence: TGTGCCAGCTCACCACCGGCAGGAACAGGAGAAGCTTTCTTT.

The chain employs TRBV25-1 and TRBJ2-1, with D hard to call. V shed 7 bases and J shed 3 bases, with 4 bases lying between them. Germline loops: CDR1 MGHDK, CDR2 SYGVNS. This CDR3 contains 11 residues. In nucleotides, the CDR3 is TGTGCCAGCACGCACTACAATGAGCAGTTCTTC. Translated, it gives CASTHYNEQFF.

This chain links TRBV2 with TRBJ1-5; D gene ambiguous. The CDR3 has 13 residues. Looked up from germline, CDR1 is SNHLY and CDR2 is FYNNEI. Trimming left V 7 bases short and J 1 base short, with 8 bases between. CDR3 nucleotide sequence: TGTGCCAGCAATAGGGAGAGCAATCAGCCCCAGCATTTT. Translating gives CASNRESNQPQHF.

The chain couples TRBV5-1 to TRBJ2-7; the D gene is possibly TRBD2 (5 bases). This CDR3 has 14 residues. With 5 bases removed from V and 5 bases from J, the gap between germline ends came to 17 bases. CDR1 and CDR2 (germline): SGHRS, YFSETQ. The CDR3 sequence is CASSEGTELNEQYF. Written as DNA, the CDR3 is TGCGCCAGCAGTGAGGGTACAGAACTTAACGAGCAGTACTTC.

The rearrangement uses TRBV6-5 and TRBJ2-7, with D perhaps TRBD1 (6 bases). The CDR3 covers 12 residues. Between the trimmed V and J ends, which lost 7 bases and 3 bases, there was a span of 10 bases. CDR1 is MNHEY and CDR2 is SVGAGI in the germline V gene. CDR3 residues: CASTRTVYEQYF. The CDR3 coding sequence is TGTGCCAGCACCCGGACAGTCTACGAGCAGTACTTC.

The chain employs TRBV19 and TRBJ1-1; 7 bases match TRBD1. With V trimmed by 3 bases and J by 2 bases, 9 bases remained unmatched. Germline lookup yields CDR1 LNHDA and CDR2 SQIVND (reference sequence). The CDR3 loop spans 16 amino acids. CDR3: CASSMKQGVHNTEAFF. The CDR3 DNA follows: TGTGCCAGTAGTATGAAGCAGGGGGTTCATAACACTGAAGCTTTCTTT.

The V gene is TRBV5-4, the J gene TRBJ2-6; 10 nucleotides agree with TRBD2. The V gene's germline CDR1 is SGHNT and CDR2 YYREEE (reference sequence). V lost 2 bases, J lost 1 base, and 9 bases stayed unmatched. The CDR3 runs to 19 residues. CDR3 sequence reads: CASSLLVGTSVSGANVLTF. The DNA for the CDR3 is TGTGCCAGCAGCTTACTCGTGGGGACTAGCGTATCTGGGGCCAACGTCCTGACTTTC.